These 3 T cell receptor beta chains originate from one sample sequenced in a study of T cell responses to AZD1222 COVID-19 vaccine. The data were produced by immunoSEQ multiplex PCR, yet TCRdb's version contains in-frame clones alone and is incomplete. The sample holds roughly 81,000 clones, 80% to 90% seen once. Material: peripheral blood, obtained on day 0 of AZD1222 vaccination. Source of these receptors: an adult in good health.

The table lists this clone with a count of one. The chain has TRBV7-3 and TRBJ1-1, with D uncertain. Between the trimmed V and J ends, which lost 3 bases and 0 bases, there was a span of 5 bases. Per germline, CDR1 SGHTA and CDR2 FQGTGA. The CDR3 extends over 13 amino acids. The CDR3 DNA sequence: TGTGCCAGCAGCTTTGGCATGAACACTGAAGCTTTCTTT. It is translated as CASSFGMNTEAFF.

The chain has TRBV19 and TRBJ1-2; TRBD1 agrees at 7 bases. Germline V gene data show CDR1 as LNHDA and CDR2 as SQIVND (reference sequence). J was trimmed by 4 bases and V by 1 base; bases with no gene match: 6. This CDR3 comprises 15 residues. The CDR3 is CASSIGTGASYGYTF. For the CDR3, the DNA is TGTGCCAGTAGTATAGGGACAGGAGCGTCCTATGGCTACACCTTC.

The chain is built from TRBV7-7 and TRBJ2-3; D possibly corresponds to TRBD2 (6 bases). Germline values: CDR1 SSHAT, CDR2 FNYEAQ (reference sequence). The CDR3 is 14 residues long. V lost 4 bases and J 2 bases, leaving 10 bases between the germline ends. The chain's CDR3 is CASSSWGDTDTQYF. The CDR3 nucleotides are TGTGCCAGCAGCTCTTGGGGGGACACAGATACGCAGTATTTT.